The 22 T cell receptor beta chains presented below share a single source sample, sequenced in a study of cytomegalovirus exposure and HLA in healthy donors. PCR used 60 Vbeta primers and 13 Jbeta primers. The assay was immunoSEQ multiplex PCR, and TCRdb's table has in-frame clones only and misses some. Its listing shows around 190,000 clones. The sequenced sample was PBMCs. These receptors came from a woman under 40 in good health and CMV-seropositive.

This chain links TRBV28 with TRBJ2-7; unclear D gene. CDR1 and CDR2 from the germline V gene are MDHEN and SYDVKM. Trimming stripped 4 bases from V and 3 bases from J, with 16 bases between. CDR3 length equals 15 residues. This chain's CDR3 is CASSSPPGGSYEQYF. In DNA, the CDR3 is TGTGCCAGCAGTTCCCCCCCCGGCGGCAGCTACGAGCAGTACTTC.

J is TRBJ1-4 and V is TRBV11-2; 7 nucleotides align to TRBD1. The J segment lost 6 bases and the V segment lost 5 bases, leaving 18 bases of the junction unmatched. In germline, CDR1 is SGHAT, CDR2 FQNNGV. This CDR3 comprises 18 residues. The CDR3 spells CASSLILQGTVEDEKLFF. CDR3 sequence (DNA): TGTGCCAGCAGCCTAATCTTACAAGGGACAGTAGAAGATGAAAAACTGTTTTTT.

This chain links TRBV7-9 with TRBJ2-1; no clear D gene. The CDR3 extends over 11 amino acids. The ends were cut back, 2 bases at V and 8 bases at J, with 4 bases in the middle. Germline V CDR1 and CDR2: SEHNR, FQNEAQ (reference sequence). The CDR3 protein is CASSLRYEQFF. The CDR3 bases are TGTGCCAGCAGCTTACGGTATGAGCAGTTCTTC.

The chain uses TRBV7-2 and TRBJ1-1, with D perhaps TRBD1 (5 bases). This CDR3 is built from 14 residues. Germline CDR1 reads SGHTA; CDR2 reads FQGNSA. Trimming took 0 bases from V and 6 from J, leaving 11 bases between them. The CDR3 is CASSLAGRGAEAFF. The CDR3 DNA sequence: TGTGCCAGCAGCTTAGCAGGGCGGGGCGCTGAAGCTTTCTTT.

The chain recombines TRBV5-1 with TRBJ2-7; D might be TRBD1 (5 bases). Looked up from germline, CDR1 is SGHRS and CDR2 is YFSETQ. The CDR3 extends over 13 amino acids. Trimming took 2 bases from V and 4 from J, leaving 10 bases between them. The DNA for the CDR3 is TGCGCCAGCAGCTTTGTAAGGGGTTACGAGCAGTACTTC. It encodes CASSFVRGYEQYF.

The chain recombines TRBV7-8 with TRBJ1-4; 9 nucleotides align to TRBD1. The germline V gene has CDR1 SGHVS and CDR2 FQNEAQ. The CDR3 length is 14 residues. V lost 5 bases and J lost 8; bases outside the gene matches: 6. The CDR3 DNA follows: TGTGCCAGCAGCCAGGGACAGGGAGGCGAAAAACTGTTTTTT. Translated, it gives CASSQGQGGEKLFF.

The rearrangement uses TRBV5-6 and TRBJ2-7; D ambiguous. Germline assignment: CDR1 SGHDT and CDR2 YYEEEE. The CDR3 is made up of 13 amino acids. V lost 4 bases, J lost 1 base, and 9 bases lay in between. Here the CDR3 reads CASSLPPSYEQYF. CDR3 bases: TGTGCCAGCAGCCTCCCCCCTTCCTACGAGCAGTACTTC.

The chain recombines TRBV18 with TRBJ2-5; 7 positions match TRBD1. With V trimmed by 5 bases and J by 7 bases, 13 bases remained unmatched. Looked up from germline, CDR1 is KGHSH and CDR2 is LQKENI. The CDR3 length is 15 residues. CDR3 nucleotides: TGTGCCAGCTCAATGGATGGGACAGAAGTTTGGACCCAGTACTTC. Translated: CASSMDGTEVWTQYF.

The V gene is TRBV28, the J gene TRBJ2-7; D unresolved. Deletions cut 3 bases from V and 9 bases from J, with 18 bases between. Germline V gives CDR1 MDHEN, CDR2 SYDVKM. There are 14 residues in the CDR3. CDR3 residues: CASSFPGSPNVQYF. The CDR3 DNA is TGTGCCAGCAGTTTCCCAGGCAGTCCCAATGTGCAGTACTTC.

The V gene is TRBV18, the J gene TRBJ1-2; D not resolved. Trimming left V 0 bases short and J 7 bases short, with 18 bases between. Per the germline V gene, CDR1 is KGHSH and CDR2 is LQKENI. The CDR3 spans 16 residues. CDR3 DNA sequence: TGTGCCAGCTCACCACCGAGTAGGACCCTGGAGGGTGGCTACACCTTC. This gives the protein CASSPPSRTLEGGYTF.

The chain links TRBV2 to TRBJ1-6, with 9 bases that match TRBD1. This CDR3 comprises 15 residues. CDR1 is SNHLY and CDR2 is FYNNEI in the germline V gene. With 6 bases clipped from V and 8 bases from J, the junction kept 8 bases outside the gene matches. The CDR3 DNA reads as TGTGCCAGCAGGACCAAGACAGGGGGGCATTCACCCCTCCACTTT. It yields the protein CASRTKTGGHSPLHF.

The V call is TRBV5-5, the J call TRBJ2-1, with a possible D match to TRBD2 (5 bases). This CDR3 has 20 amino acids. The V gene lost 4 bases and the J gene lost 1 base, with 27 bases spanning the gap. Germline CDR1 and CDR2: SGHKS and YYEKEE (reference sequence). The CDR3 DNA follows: TGTGCCAGCAGCCCGCCTATGTCCAGCCCGACGGGGAATTCCTACAATGAGCAGTTCTTC. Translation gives CASSPPMSSPTGNSYNEQFF.

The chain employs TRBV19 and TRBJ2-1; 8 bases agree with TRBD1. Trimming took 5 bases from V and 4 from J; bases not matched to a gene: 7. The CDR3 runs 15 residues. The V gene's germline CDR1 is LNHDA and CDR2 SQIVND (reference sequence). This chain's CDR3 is CASSGRDRSYNEQFF. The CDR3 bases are TGTGCCAGTAGTGGCCGGGACAGGTCTTACAATGAGCAGTTCTTC.

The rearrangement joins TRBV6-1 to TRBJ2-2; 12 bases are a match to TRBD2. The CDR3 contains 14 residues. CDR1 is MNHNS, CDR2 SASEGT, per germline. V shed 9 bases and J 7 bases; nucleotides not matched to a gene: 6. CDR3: CASRLAGVGGELFF. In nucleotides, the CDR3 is TGTGCCAGTCGACTAGCGGGAGTCGGCGGGGAGCTGTTTTTT.

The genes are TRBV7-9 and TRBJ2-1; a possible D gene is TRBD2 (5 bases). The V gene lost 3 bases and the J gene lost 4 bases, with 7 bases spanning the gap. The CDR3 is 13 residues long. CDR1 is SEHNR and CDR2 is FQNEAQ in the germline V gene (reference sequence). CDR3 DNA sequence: TGTGCCAGCAGCTTCGGGGAATACAATGAGCAGTTCTTC. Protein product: CASSFGEYNEQFF.

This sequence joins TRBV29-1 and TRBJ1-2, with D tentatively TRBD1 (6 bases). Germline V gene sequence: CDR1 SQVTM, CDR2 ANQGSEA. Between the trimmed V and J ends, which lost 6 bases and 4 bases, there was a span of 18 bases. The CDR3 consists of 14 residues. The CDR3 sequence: CSVPNRDRSYGYTF. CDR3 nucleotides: TGCAGCGTGCCAAATCGCGACAGGAGCTATGGCTACACCTTC.

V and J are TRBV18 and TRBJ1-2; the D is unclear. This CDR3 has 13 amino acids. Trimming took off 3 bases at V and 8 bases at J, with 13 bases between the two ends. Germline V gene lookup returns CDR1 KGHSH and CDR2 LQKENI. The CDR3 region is CASSPPGGSGYTF. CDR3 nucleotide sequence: TGTGCCAGCTCACCCCCGGGAGGCAGCGGCTACACCTTC.

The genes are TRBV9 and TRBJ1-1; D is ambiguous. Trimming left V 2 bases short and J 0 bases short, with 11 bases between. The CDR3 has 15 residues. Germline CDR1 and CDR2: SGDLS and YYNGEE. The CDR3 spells CASSVVGDLNTEAFF. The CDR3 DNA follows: TGTGCCAGCAGCGTGGTGGGAGACTTGAACACTGAAGCTTTCTTT.

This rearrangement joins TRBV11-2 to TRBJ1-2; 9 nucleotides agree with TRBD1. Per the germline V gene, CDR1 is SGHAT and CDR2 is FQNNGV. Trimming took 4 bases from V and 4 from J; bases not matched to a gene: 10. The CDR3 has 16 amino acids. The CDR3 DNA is TGTGCCAGCAGCTCCCTCTCCGGGACAGGGCTCTATGGCTACACCTTC. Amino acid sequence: CASSSLSGTGLYGYTF.

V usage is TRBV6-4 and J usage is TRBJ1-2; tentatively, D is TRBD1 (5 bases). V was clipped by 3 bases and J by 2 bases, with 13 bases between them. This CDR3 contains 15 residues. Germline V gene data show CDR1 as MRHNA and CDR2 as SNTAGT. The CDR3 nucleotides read TGTGCCAGCAGTGAAGGCAGGAAGGGGAACTATGGCTACACCTTC. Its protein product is CASSEGRKGNYGYTF.

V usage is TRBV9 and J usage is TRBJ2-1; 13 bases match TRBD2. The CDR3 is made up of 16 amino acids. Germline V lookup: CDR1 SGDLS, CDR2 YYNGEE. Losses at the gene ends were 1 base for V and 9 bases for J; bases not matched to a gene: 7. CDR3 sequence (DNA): TGTGCCAGCAGCGTACTGGGACTAGCGGGATCGCTTGAGCAGTTCTTC. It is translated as CASSVLGLAGSLEQFF.

The CDR3 coding sequence is TGTGCCATCAGTGCGGCTAGCGGGCCTTCGACGCACTACGAGCAGTACTTC. It encodes CAISAASGPSTHYEQYF. The J gene is TRBJ2-7, the V gene TRBV10-3; 8 bases fit TRBD2. This CDR3 region has 17 residues. From germline, CDR1 is ENHRY and CDR2 SYGVKD. The V segment lost 4 bases and the J segment 3 bases; nucleotides outside the gene matches: 14.